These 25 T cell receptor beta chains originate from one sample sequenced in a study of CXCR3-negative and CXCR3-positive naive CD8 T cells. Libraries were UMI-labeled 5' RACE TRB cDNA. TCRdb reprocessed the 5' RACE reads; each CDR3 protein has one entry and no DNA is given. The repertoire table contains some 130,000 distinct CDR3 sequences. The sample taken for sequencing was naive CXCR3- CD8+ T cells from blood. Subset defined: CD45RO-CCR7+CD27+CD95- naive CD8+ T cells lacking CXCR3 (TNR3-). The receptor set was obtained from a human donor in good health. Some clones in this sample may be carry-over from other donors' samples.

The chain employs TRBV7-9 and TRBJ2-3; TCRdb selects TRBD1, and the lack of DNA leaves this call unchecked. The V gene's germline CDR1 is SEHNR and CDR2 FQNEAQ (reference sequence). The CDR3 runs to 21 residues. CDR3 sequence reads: CASSHGAIEVGTQGAPDTQYF.

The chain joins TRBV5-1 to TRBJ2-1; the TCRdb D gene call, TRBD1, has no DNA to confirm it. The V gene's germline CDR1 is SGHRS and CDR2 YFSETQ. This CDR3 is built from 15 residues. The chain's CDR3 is CASSLRQGLYNEQFF.

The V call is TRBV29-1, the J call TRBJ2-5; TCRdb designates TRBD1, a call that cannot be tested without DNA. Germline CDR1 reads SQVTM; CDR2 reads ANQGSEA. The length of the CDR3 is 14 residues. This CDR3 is CSVDPARGQETQYF. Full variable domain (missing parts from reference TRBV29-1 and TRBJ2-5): SAVISQKPSRDICQRGTSLTIQCQVDSQVTMMFWYRQQPGQSLTLIATANQGSEATYESGFVIDKFPISRPNLTFSTLTVSNMSPEDSSIYLCSVDPARGQETQYFGPGTRLLVL.

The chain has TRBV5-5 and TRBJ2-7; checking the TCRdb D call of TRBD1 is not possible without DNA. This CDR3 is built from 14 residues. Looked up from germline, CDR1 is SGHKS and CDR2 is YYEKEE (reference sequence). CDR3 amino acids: CASSLAPGTGEQYF.

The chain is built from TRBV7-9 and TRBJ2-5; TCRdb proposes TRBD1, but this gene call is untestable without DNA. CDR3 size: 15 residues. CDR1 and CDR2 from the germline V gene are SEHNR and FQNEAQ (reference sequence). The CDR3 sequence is CASSLAGQGDETQYF.

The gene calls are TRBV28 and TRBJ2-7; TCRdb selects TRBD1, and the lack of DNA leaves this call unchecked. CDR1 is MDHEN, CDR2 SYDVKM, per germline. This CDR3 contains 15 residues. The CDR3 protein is CASSSGTSMPYEQYF.

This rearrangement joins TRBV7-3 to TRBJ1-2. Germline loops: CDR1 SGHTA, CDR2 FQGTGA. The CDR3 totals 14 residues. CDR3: CASSLTPDNYGYTF.

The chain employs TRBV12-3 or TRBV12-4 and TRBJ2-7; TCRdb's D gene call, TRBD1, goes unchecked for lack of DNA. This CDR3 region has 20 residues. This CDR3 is CASSPDRDLILSGATYEQYF.

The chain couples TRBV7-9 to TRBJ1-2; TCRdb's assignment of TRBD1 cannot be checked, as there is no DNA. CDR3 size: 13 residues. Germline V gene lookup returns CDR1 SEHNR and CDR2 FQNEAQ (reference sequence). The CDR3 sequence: CASSSTGGGGYTF.

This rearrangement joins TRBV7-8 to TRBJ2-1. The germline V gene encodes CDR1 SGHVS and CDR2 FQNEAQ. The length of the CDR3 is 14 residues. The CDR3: CASSLTASYNEQFF.

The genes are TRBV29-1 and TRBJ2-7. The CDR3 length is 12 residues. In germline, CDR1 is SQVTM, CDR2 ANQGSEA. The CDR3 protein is CSVVGLKYEQYF.

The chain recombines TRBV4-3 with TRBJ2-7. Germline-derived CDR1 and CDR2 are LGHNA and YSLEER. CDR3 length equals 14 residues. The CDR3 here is CASSQARSSYEQYF.

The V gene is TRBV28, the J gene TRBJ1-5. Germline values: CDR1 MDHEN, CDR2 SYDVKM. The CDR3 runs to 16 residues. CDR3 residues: CASSFARRYSNQPQHF. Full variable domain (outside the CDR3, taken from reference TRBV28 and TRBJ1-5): DVKVTQSSRYLVKRTGEKVFLECVQDMDHENMFWYRQDPGLGLRLIYFSYDVKMKEKGDIPEGYSVSREKKERFSLILESASTNQTSMYLCASSFARRYSNQPQHFGDGTRLSIL.

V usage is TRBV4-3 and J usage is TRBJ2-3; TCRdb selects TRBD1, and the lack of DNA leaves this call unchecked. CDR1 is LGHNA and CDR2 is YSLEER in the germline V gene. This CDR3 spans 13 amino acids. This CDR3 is CASSQEGQGTQYF.

The CDR3 sequence is CSVGTGGGYGYTF. The chain couples TRBV29-1 to TRBJ1-2; the D call from TCRdb, TRBD1, cannot be confirmed without DNA. This CDR3 region has 13 residues. Germline assignment: CDR1 SQVTM and CDR2 ANQGSEA.

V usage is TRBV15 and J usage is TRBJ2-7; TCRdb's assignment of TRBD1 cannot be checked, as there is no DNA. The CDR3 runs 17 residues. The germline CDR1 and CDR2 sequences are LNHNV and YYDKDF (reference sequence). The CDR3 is CATSRLPRGPDSYEQYF.

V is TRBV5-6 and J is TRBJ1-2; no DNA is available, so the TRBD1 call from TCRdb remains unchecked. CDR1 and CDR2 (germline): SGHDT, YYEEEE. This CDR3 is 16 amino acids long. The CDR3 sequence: CASSEPAVTYEEGYTF.

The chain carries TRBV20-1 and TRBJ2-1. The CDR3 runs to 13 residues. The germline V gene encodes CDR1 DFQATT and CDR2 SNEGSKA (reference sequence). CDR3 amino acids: CSARHPESNEQFF.

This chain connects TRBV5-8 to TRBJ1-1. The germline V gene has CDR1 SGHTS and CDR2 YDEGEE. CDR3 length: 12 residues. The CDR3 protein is CASSLARREAFF.

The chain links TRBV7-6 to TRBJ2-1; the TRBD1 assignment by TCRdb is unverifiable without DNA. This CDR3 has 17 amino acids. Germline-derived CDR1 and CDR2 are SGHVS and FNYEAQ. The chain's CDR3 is CASSGGWGGGSYNEQFF.

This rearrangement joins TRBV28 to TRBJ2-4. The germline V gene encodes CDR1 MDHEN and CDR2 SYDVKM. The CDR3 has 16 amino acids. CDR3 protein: CASSFMAELAKNIQYF. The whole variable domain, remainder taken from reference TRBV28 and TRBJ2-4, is DVKVTQSSRYLVKRTGEKVFLECVQDMDHENMFWYRQDPGLGLRLIYFSYDVKMKEKGDIPEGYSVSREKKERFSLILESASTNQTSMYLCASSFMAELAKNIQYFGAGTRLSVL.

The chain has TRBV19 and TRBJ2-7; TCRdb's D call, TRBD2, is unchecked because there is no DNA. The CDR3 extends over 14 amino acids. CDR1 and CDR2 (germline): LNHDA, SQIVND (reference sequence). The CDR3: CASSIVAGHHEQYF.

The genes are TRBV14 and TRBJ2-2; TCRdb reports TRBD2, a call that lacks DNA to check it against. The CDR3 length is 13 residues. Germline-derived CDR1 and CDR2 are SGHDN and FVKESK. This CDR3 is CASSQVAHGELFF.

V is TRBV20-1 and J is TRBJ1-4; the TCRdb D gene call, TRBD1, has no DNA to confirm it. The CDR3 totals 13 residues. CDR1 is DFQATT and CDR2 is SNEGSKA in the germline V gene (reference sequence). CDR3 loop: CSAPRDRGLTLIF.

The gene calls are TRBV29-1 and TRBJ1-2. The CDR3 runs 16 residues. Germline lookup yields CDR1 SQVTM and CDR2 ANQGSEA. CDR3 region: CSVDHRVEGANYGYTF.